A single sample gave rise to the 20 T cell receptor beta chains below, sequenced in a study of T cells after posttransplantation cyclophosphamide. Method: immunoSEQ multiplex PCR; TCRdb's copy keeps in-frame clones and lacks some. The table records nearly 7,000 clones, around 78% of them present only once. Source material: memory CD4+ T cells sorted from blood. The receptor set was obtained from a woman between 45 and 65 years old in good health and a related stem cell transplant donor.

This clone was observed a few times. A far larger clone differs by one base, so this is likely a read error. The chain is built from TRBV13 and TRBJ2-7, with 7 bases fitting TRBD2. Looked up from germline, CDR1 is PRHDT and CDR2 is FYEKMQ (reference sequence). The CDR3 loop spans 16 amino acids. J was trimmed by 0 bases and V by 8 bases; bases with no gene match: 13. CDR3 in DNA: TGTGCCAGCCCCTCCCTCGCGGGGGTTAGCTCCTACGAGCAGTACTTC. Its protein is CASPSLAGVSSYEQYF.

The chain combines TRBV7-2 with TRBJ2-5; 11 positions match TRBD2. J lost 5 bases, V lost 5 bases, and 10 bases had no gene match. The CDR3 covers 16 residues. Germline-derived CDR1 and CDR2 are SGHTA and FQGNSA. This CDR3 is CASSNSGRAESETQYF. For the CDR3, the DNA is TGTGCCAGCAGCAATAGCGGGAGGGCCGAGTCGGAGACCCAGTACTTC.

This clone is a singleton in its sample. This chain links TRBV18 with TRBJ2-5; no clear D. This CDR3 comprises 11 residues. The V and J ends lost 2 bases and 5 bases respectively, with 3 bases between them. Germline V gives CDR1 KGHSH, CDR2 LQKENI. The CDR3 coding sequence is TGTGCCAGCTCACCATCGGAGACCCAGTACTTC. Translating gives CASSPSETQYF.

This clone was detected a few times. The rearrangement links TRBV29-1 to TRBJ2-1; 7 bases line up with TRBD2. Per the germline V gene, CDR1 is SQVTM and CDR2 is ANQGSEA. V lost 5 bases to trimming and J lost 0 bases; unmatched junction nucleotides: 4. The CDR3 runs to 14 residues. The DNA of the CDR3 is TGCAGCGTTTCTAGCGGAGTCTCCTACAATGAGCAGTTCTTC. Its protein product is CSVSSGVSYNEQFF.

The rearrangement uses TRBV28 and TRBJ1-3, with D possibly TRBD1 on 5 matching bases. Germline loops: CDR1 MDHEN, CDR2 SYDVKM. The germline V and J ends were trimmed by 5 bases and 5 bases, with 16 bases remaining between them. This CDR3 is built from 15 residues. The CDR3, as DNA: TGTGCCAGCAGTCCTATCAAGGGGACTCGAAACACCATATATTTT. Encoded protein: CASSPIKGTRNTIYF.

The chain combines TRBV9 with TRBJ2-5; D unclear. The V gene lost 1 base and the J gene lost 2 bases, with 6 bases spanning the gap. The germline V gene encodes CDR1 SGDLS and CDR2 YYNGEE. This CDR3 comprises 13 residues. Here the CDR3 reads CASSVIPQETQYF. For the CDR3, the DNA is TGTGCCAGCAGCGTAATCCCGCAAGAGACCCAGTACTTC.

The rearrangement links TRBV9 to TRBJ1-5; no clear D gene. V lost 4 bases, J lost 5 bases, and 13 bases lay in between. The CDR3 extends over 14 amino acids. Germline values: CDR1 SGDLS, CDR2 YYNGEE. The DNA for the CDR3 is TGTGCCAGCAGCCCCAGACCCAGCGATCAGCCCCAGCATTTT. Protein sequence: CASSPRPSDQPQHF.

V is TRBV5-4 and J is TRBJ2-2, with 7 nucleotides matching TRBD2. With 3 bases clipped from V and 0 bases from J, the junction kept 5 bases outside the gene matches. This CDR3 region has 16 residues. Germline values: CDR1 SGHNT, CDR2 YYREEE (reference sequence). CDR3 DNA: TGTGCCAGCAGCTCCCTACTAGCGTCGAACACCGGGGAGCTGTTTTTT. Its translation: CASSSLLASNTGELFF.

The chain carries TRBV21-1 and TRBJ2-7; the tabulated D call, TRBD2, remains unverified against the DNA. TRBV21-1 is a known pseudogene. The CDR3 is made up of 11 amino acids. In DNA form, the CDR3 reads TGTGCCAGCAGCAAGATGGAGGACGGGTACTTC. Translation: CASSKMEDGYF.

This clone was detected once. This chain uses TRBV21-1 with TRBJ2-2; the tabulated D call, TRBD1, remains unverified against the DNA. TRBV21-1 is designated a pseudogene. The CDR3 spans 14 residues. Written as DNA, the CDR3 is TGTGCCAGCAGCACCGACAGGGTGGGTGGGGAGCTGTTTTTT. It specifies CASSTDRVGGELFF.

This clone showed up just a few times. V gene TRBV5-1 combines with J gene TRBJ1-1; D gene uncertain. V lost 6 bases to trimming and J lost 0 bases, with 15 bases between them. This CDR3 contains 15 residues. Germline CDR1 and CDR2: SGHRS and YFSETQ. CDR3 sequence: CASKGDFGMNTEAFF. The CDR3 DNA is TGCGCCAGCAAGGGAGATTTCGGCATGAACACTGAAGCTTTCTTT. Filled out from reference TRBV5-1 and TRBJ1-1, the complete variable domain reads KAGVTQTPRYLIKTRGQQVTLSCSPISGHRSVSWYQQTPGQGLQFLFEYFSETQRNKGNFPGRFSGRQFSNSRSEMNVSTLELGDSALYLCASKGDFGMNTEAFFGQGTRLTVV.

This chain joins TRBV7-3 and TRBJ2-2; maybe TRBD1 (6 bases). Germline V gene lookup returns CDR1 SGHTA and CDR2 FQGTGA. V dropped 5 bases and J dropped 3 bases, with 10 bases sitting between them. The CDR3 sequence is 14 residues long. The CDR3 protein is CASSATGYTGELFF. CDR3 nucleotides: TGTGCCAGCAGCGCGACAGGATACACCGGGGAGCTGTTTTTT.

V is TRBV19 and J is TRBJ1-5; no firm D call. The CDR3 has 13 amino acids. Trimming took 2 bases from V and 5 from J, leaving 7 bases between them. Germline V gives CDR1 LNHDA, CDR2 SQIVND (reference sequence). CDR3 sequence (DNA): TGTGCCAGTAGTATACGCCCGGATCAGCCCCAGCATTTT. Protein product: CASSIRPDQPQHF. The full variable domain, completed using reference TRBV19 and TRBJ1-5, is DGGITQSPKYLFRKEGQNVTLSCEQNLNHDAMYWYRQDPGQGLRLIYYSQIVNDFQKGDIAEGYSVSREKKESFPLTVTSAQKNPTAFYLCASSIRPDQPQHFGDGTRLSIL.

V gene TRBV18 combines with J gene TRBJ2-5; TRBD2 is a possible D gene (6 bases). CDR1 and CDR2 (germline): KGHSH, LQKENI. Trimming removed 1 base at V and 6 bases at J, with 9 bases between. This CDR3 is built from 13 residues. Written as DNA, the CDR3 is TGTGCCAGCTCACCACTGGGGGGACAGACCCAGTACTTC. It is translated as CASSPLGGQTQYF.

This chain uses TRBV6-1 with TRBJ2-1, with 8 nucleotides matching TRBD2. J was trimmed by 9 bases and V by 7 bases; bases with no gene match: 11. The length of the CDR3 is 14 residues. Germline lookup yields CDR1 MNHNS and CDR2 SASEGT. CDR3 protein: CASTPLGTRGEQFF. For the CDR3, the DNA is TGTGCCAGCACCCCTCTAGGGACTAGGGGTGAGCAGTTCTTC.

This sequence joins TRBV10-3 and TRBJ2-1, with 11 bases lining up with TRBD2. Germline V gene data show CDR1 as ENHRY and CDR2 as SYGVKD. V trimming: 6 bases; J trimming: 7 bases; junction bases outside the gene matches: 5. The CDR3 is 14 amino acids. CDR3 loop: CAISDLAGGNEQFF. For the CDR3, the DNA is TGTGCCATCAGCGATCTAGCGGGAGGAAATGAGCAGTTCTTC.

This rearrangement joins TRBV2 to TRBJ2-3; D unclear. The CDR3 is 11 residues long. V gave up 4 bases and J gave up 5 bases, with 4 bases separating them. The germline gives CDR1 SNHLY, CDR2 FYNNEI. CDR3 in DNA: TGTGCCAGCAGTGCTCGAGATACGCAGTATTTT. Protein sequence: CASSARDTQYF. The whole variable domain, remainder taken from reference TRBV2 and TRBJ2-3, is EPEVTQTPSHQVTQMGQEVILRCVPISNHLYFYWYRQILGQKVEFLVSFYNNEISEKSEIFDDQFSVERPDGSNFTLKIRSTKLEDSAMYFCASSARDTQYFGPGTRLTVL.

This sequence joins TRBV11-3 and TRBJ2-7, with 8 nucleotides matching TRBD1. CDR3 length equals 13 residues. Trimming at V came to 1 base and at J to 6 bases, leaving 2 bases not matched to a gene. In germline, CDR1 is SGHNT, CDR2 YENEEA. CDR3 coding DNA: TGTGCCAGCAGCTTAGTCACAGGGGGCGAGCAGTACTTC. Amino acids: CASSLVTGGEQYF.

The chain couples TRBV2 to TRBJ2-5; the D gene is possibly TRBD1 (6 bases). The CDR3 extends over 14 amino acids. Between the trimmed V and J ends, which lost 2 bases and 5 bases, there was a span of 12 bases. The germline CDR1 and CDR2 sequences are SNHLY and FYNNEI. DNA of the CDR3: TGTGCCAGCAGTGAATCCAGGGGCGGGGAGACCCAGTACTTC. Translated, it gives CASSESRGGETQYF. Full variable domain (missing parts from reference TRBV2 and TRBJ2-5): EPEVTQTPSHQVTQMGQEVILRCVPISNHLYFYWYRQILGQKVEFLVSFYNNEISEKSEIFDDQFSVERPDGSNFTLKIRSTKLEDSAMYFCASSESRGGETQYFGPGTRLLVL.

The chain carries TRBV30 and TRBJ2-5, with 8 bases matching TRBD2. J lost 5 bases, V lost 0 bases, and 14 bases had no gene match. CDR1 and CDR2 from the germline V gene are GTSNPN and SVGIG (reference sequence). This CDR3 is 17 amino acids long. The CDR3 here is CAWSVSLASGSLETQYF. The CDR3 nucleotides read TGTGCCTGGAGTGTATCGTTGGCCAGCGGGAGTTTGGAGACCCAGTACTTC.